This T cell receptor (beta chain) was sequenced during a study of blood T cell repertoires in COVID-19. Across the whole study: The origin of the acute and convalescent COVID-19 samples was the United States, Italy and Spain.

Germline loops: CDR1 LGHNA, CDR2 YSLEER. This CDR3 is 15 amino acids long. V gave up 8 bases and J gave up 1 base, with 16 bases separating them. Data came from immunoSEQ multiplex PCR; TCRdb stores just in-frame clones and leaves some out. Seen here are some 290,000 clones, around 87% observed once, and the top ten hold under 1.1%. The source material was peripheral blood. The TCR sequence derives from a woman in her 40s with COVID-19, enrolled during active disease. The V and J genes are TRBV4-3 and TRBJ2-3; a possible D gene is TRBD2 (7 bases). CDR3 in amino acids: CASARGAVGTDTQYF. CDR3 nucleotide sequence: TGCGCCAGCGCTCGGGGGGCGGTGGGCACAGATACGCAGTATTTT.